A selection of T cell receptor beta chains follows, all from one sample in a study of Ad26.COV2.S vaccination and SARS-CoV-2 variants. The method was immunoSEQ multiplex PCR; TCRdb's version includes in-frame clones alone and lacks a portion of them. The sample holds some 520,000 clones, around 85% seen once. The material sequenced was peripheral blood, taken in a trial of Ad26.COV2.S vaccine versus placebo. These receptors all stem from a person between 18 and 59 years old who received the Ad26.COV2.S COVID-19 vaccine or a placebo. CDR3s include the opening cysteine and the closing phenylalanine or tryptophan. Each record gives: D gene, V gene, J gene, clone size, CDR3 length, CDR3 protein, CDR3 DNA. A D gene is named only where the DNA matches it firmly. A row's size may be missing; if present it is once, few, many or a size class.

TRBD2	TRBV18	TRBJ2-5	NA	16	CASSGGKSLGQETQYF	TGTGCCAGCTCGGGAGGGAAGAGTTTGGGCCAAGAGACCCAGTACTTC
TRBD1	TRBV28	TRBJ2-7	NA	14	CASSLTGGTYEQYF	TGTGCCAGCAGCTTAACAGGGGGCACCTACGAGCAGTACTTC
NA	TRBV6-5	TRBJ2-7	NA	14	CASSRELGTYEQYF	TGTGCCAGCAGTAGGGAACTTGGTACCTACGAGCAGTACTTC
NA	TRBV25-1	TRBJ2-1	once	10	CASSEMEQFF	TGTGCCAGCAGTGAAATGGAGCAGTTCTTC
TRBD2	TRBV9	TRBJ2-5	NA	17	CASSVSSSGRERETQYF	TGTGCCAGCAGCGTTTCTTCTAGCGGGAGGGAAAGGGAGACCCAGTACTTC
TRBD1	TRBV2	TRBJ1-6	NA	14	CASVQQGADSPLHF	TGTGCCAGCGTCCAACAGGGGGCGGATTCACCCCTCCACTTT
TRBD2	TRBV9	TRBJ2-2	NA	15	CASSGRGGRSGELFF	TGTGCCAGCAGCGGCCGGGGGGGTCGCTCCGGGGAGCTGTTTTTT
NA	TRBV19	TRBJ2-1	NA	18	CASSPGARGRGSYNEQFF	TGTGCCAGTAGCCCCGGCGCTAGGGGGAGAGGATCCTACAATGAGCAGTTCTTC
TRBD1	TRBV6-4	TRBJ1-2	NA	18	CASRPSRDRGQGNYGYTF	TGTGCCAGCAGGCCCTCCCGGGACAGGGGGCAAGGTAACTATGGCTACACCTTC
TRBD1	TRBV28	TRBJ1-4	NA	15	CASSETGSRGEKLFF	TGTGCCAGCAGTGAGACAGGGAGCAGAGGGGAAAAACTGTTTTTT
NA	TRBV30	TRBJ1-2	once	14	CAWSRTGSRYGYTF	TGTGCCTGGAGCCGAACAGGGTCGCGCTATGGCTACACCTTC
NA	TRBV7-2	TRBJ2-7	once	15	CASSLGFTVSYEQYF	TGTGCCAGCAGCTTAGGTTTTACGGTCTCCTACGAGCAGTACTTC
NA	TRBV19	TRBJ2-3	NA	12	CASSMGWNTQYF	TGTGCCAGTAGTATGGGGTGGAATACGCAGTATTTT
NA	TRBV19	TRBJ1-5	NA	16	CASSMRPGSFGEPQHF	TGTGCCAGTAGTATGAGACCGGGCTCCTTCGGCGAGCCCCAGCATTTT
NA	TRBV2	TRBJ2-4	NA	15	CASSEVRGGKNIQYF	TGTGCCAGCAGTGAAGTAAGGGGGGGCAAAAACATTCAGTACTTC
NA	TRBV28	TRBJ1-4	NA	16	CASSNSRGPTNEKLFF	TGTGCCAGCAGTAATTCTCGGGGGCCAACTAATGAAAAACTGTTTTTT
NA	TRBV24-1	TRBJ2-1	NA	15	CATSDPTGPGNEQFF	TGTGCCACCAGTGATCCCACCGGACCTGGGAATGAGCAGTTCTTC
TRBD2	TRBV7-3	TRBJ2-3	NA	14	CASKRGGRADTQYF	TGTGCCAGCAAGCGGGGCGGGAGGGCGGATACGCAGTATTTT
TRBD1	TRBV5-6	TRBJ1-3	NA	15	CASSFGQGAGNTIYF	TGTGCCAGCAGCTTCGGACAGGGTGCTGGAAACACCATATATTTT
NA	TRBV9	TRBJ1-2	NA	14	CASSAAVGLYGYTF	TGTGCCAGCAGCGCAGCCGTAGGCCTCTATGGCTACACCTTC
NA	TRBV20-1	TRBJ2-5	NA	11	CSAGLYETQYF	TGCAGTGCCGGACTATACGAGACCCAGTACTTC
TRBD2	TRBV10-3	TRBJ2-5	once	11	CAIGEGETQYF	TGTGCCATCGGGGAGGGAGAGACCCAGTACTTC
NA	TRBV5-6	TRBJ2-1	NA	13	CASSLVGHNEQFF	TGTGCCAGCAGCTTGGTTGGTCACAATGAGCAGTTCTTC
NA	TRBV27	TRBJ2-7	NA	16	CASSFPPVPWAYEQYF	TGTGCCAGCAGTTTTCCCCCGGTTCCATGGGCCTACGAGCAGTACTTC
NA	TRBV19	TRBJ2-1	NA	15	CASSTARRAGNEQFF	TGTGCCAGTAGTACTGCCCGGCGCGCGGGGAATGAGCAGTTCTTC
TRBD1	TRBV28	TRBJ1-2	NA	11	CATDRTGGYTF	TGTGCCACGGACAGGACGGGAGGCTACACCTTC
NA	TRBV30	TRBJ2-1	NA	10	CAWGDNEQFF	TGTGCCTGGGGGGACAATGAGCAGTTCTTC
NA	TRBV30	TRBJ1-1	NA	13	CAWSPRRNTEAFF	TGTGCCTGGAGTCCGCGGCGGAACACTGAAGCTTTCTTT